This T cell receptor beta chain was recovered during a study of T cell responses to AZD1222 COVID-19 vaccine. General study results and limits: It should be noted that donors were predominantly white British and more often female, and clonal diversity was possibly underestimated. Every sample of the repertoires postdated the peak T cell response. AZD1222 recipients seropositive at baseline numbered only five to seven. Reports say nearly half of spike-specific TCRs go after unmutated variant regions.

As concerns this clone: Its target is unknown.

With 8 bases removed from V and 7 bases from J, the gap between germline ends came to 18 bases. The CDR3 covers 15 residues. Germline V gene lookup returns CDR1 MNHEY and CDR2 SVGAGI. Sequencing was performed with immunoSEQ multiplex PCR; in TCRdb, only in-frame clones are kept and a portion is missing. The sample consists of 150,000 to 200,000 clones, roughly 92% of them appearing once. The V call is TRBV6-5, the J call TRBJ1-6; possibly TRBD1 for D (5 bases). The source material was peripheral blood, sampled on day 0 of AZD1222 vaccination. The clonotype originates from an adult in good health. CDR3 nucleotides: TGTGCCAGCCTACTCGGGGGTACGTGGAATTCACCCCTCCACTTT. Protein: CASLLGGTWNSPLHF.